The present T cell receptor (beta chain) was sequenced within a study of beta chain features in type 1 diabetes (dated by TCRdb to about 2018). Regarding the complete study: Patients and healthy donors did not differ in mean age, gender distribution, total cell number or subset yield. A total of just under 110,000,000 sorted cells were examined across all samples, and RNA yield correlated strongly with the number of cells per subset. The study compared the TCRB repertoires of sorted circulating CD4+ T cell subsets in recently diagnosed type 1 diabetes patients with those in matched healthy donors. Regulatory and stem cell-like memory subsets were isolated from only 8 patients and about eight healthy donors, whereas naive and central memory subsets came from all 28 donors.

This clone was seen more than once but under ten times. Its recognized antigen is unknown. Base qualities are not at hand, and no much larger clone is one base apart. The entire amount of isolated RNA was reverse transcribed using the High Capacity cDNA Reverse Transcription Kit, so the sequenced TCRB transcripts were expressed ones. Naive, central memory and regulatory T cell samples underwent deep immunoSEQ sequencing, averaging roughly 3.5 million total reads per sample. After sorted cells were lysed in RLT buffer, RNA was extracted with DNase-treated RNeasy Micro or Mini kits, with the choice depending on cell number. Each cell subset was processed separately to prevent cross-contamination, with patient and healthy donor samples processed together. TCRB sequences were amplified from cDNA with the immunoSEQ multiplex PCR, producing 87-bp fragments spanning the CDR3 region. Sequencing of the amplicons was performed on the Illumina HiSeq platform. In the paper's pipeline: Synthetic template baselines were used to correct PCR bias computationally, reads within Hamming distance 2 were collapsed, and singletons that could not be merged were discarded. Reads were aligned to IMGT to assign V, D and J genes, CDR3 length, and insertions or deletions at six rearrangement sites. Within each subset, clonotype counts were normalized to the number of sorted cells before true diversity and Gini coefficients were calculated with the tcR R package. The overlap coefficient, calculated on TCRB nucleotide sequences, was used to measure repertoire sharing. TCRdb took this table from immuneACCESS and kept in-frame rearrangements with V and J called. Such tables lack part of the clones; where checked against another copy, unresolved V genes explain under half of the gap, and the rest is unexplained. That table furnishes V, J and clone size, whereas the DNA furnished D and trimming. The sample records some 350,000 clones, about 10% of which are singletons. The ten largest clones take up about 0.64% of the sample.

The paper's findings and limits, for the study overall: At VDJ recombination sites, type 1 diabetes patients had fewer insertions and more deleted nucleotides, which implies abnormalities in thymic rearrangement. Shorter templates might have been favored by PCR, but patient and control samples were amplified and corrected together, so both groups would have been affected equally by any skew. Because cDNA rather than genomic DNA was sequenced, highly expressing activated cells could have been over-represented, although no difference in activation and CD3 levels was found between groups. The naive, central memory and regulatory TCRB repertoires appeared to resemble one another more closely among patients than among healthy donors. HLA sub-analyses involved small numbers of individuals, so any influence of HLA type on TCRB rearrangement remained unresolved. Type 1 diabetes patients showed a moderate but significant shortening of TCRB CDR3 length in all four CD4+ subsets.

Each donor gave one peripheral blood draw, approximately 120 mL on average, collected into heparinised tubes. A BD FACSAria II was used to sort naive, central memory, regulatory and stem cell-like memory CD4+ T cells with a panel that included CD45RO, CCR7, CD25, CD127, CD95 and CD27. Purity was above 95% for every sorted population. PBMCs were separated immediately by Lymphoprep density gradient centrifugation and were stained directly, without being cultured. To minimize batch effects, samples were stained and sorted in pairs, one healthy donor with one patient per experiment. Specimen: central memory CD4+ T cells from blood. The TCR comes from a man between 25 and 39 years old with type 1 diabetes.

The CDR3 loop reads CASSLNFANQETQYF. The nucleotide sequence is given as TGTGCCAGCAGCTTGAACTTCGCGAACCAAGAGACCCAGTACTTC. The rearrangement joined TRBV5-4 to TRBJ2-5; no D gene call is confident. Via the germline V gene (reference sequence), CDR1 is SGHNT and CDR2 YYREEE. Its CDR3 holds 15 amino acids, cysteine through phenylalanine. Just the 45-base CDR3 DNA is kept, in frame starting at base 1. V loses 1 base of germline sequence and J loses 0 bases, and the interval between the two ends is 10 bases.